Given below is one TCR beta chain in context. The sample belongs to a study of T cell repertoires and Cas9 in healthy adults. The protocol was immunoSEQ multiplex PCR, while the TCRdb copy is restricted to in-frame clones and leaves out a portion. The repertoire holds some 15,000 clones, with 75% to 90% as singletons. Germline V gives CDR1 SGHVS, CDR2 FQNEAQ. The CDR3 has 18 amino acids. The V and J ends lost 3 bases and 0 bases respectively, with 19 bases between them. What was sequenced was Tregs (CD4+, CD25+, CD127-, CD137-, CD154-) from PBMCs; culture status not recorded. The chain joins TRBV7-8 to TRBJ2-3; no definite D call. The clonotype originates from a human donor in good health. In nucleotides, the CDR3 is TGTGCCAGCAGCTTTGGCTTCTGGCAGGATACTAGCACAGATACGCAGTATTTT. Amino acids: CASSFGFWQDTSTDTQYF. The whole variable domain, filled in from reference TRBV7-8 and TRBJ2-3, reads GAGVSQSPRYKVAKRGQDVALRCDPISGHVSLFWYQQALGQGPEFLTYFQNEAQLDKSGLPSDRFFAERPEGSVSTLKIQRTQQEDSAVYLCASSFGFWQDTSTDTQYFGPGTRLTVL.